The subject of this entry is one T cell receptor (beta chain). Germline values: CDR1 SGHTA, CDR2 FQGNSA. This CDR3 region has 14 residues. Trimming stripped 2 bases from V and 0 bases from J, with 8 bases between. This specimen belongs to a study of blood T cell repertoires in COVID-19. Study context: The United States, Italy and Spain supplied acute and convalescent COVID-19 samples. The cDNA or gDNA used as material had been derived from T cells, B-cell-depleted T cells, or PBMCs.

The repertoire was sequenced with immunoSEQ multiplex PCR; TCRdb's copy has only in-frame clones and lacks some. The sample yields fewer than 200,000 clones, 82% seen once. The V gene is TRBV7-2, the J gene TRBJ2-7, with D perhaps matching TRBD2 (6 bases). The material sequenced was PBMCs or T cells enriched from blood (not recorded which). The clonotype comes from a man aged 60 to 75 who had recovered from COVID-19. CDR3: CASSLLGGSYEQYF. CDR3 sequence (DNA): TGTGCCAGCAGCTTATTGGGGGGCTCCTACGAGCAGTACTTC.